A single sample is the source of the 8 T cell receptor beta chains below, sequenced in a study of cytomegalovirus exposure and HLA in healthy donors. Using immunoSEQ multiplex PCR, the repertoire was profiled, and TCRdb retains in-frame clones only, with some absent. In the table there are 86,000 or so clones, less than 96% of which are singletons. Sample: PBMCs. The receptor source for this set is a young man in good health and CMV-seropositive.

The chain links TRBV4-2 to TRBJ1-2; 8 bases match TRBD1. CDR1 LGHNA and CDR2 YNFKEQ come from the germline V gene. The junction had 13 bases not matched to a gene; V was cut back by 6 bases and J by 4 bases. This CDR3 is built from 16 residues. This CDR3 reads CASRLYDRGRPYGYTF. In DNA form, the CDR3 reads TGTGCCAGCAGGCTTTATGACAGGGGAAGACCCTATGGCTACACCTTC.

This clone was seen once. V and J are TRBV5-6 and TRBJ2-1, with no clear D. Trimming pared 0 bases from V and 6 bases from J, leaving 7 bases between. The CDR3 consists of 13 residues. Germline CDR1 reads SGHDT; CDR2 reads YYEEEE. The CDR3 here is CASSLVSSNEQFF. DNA of the CDR3: TGTGCCAGCAGCTTGGTTAGTTCCAATGAGCAGTTCTTC. The entire variable domain, with the rest obtained from reference TRBV5-6 and TRBJ2-1, is as follows: DAGVTQSPTHLIKTRGQQVTLRCSPKSGHDTVSWYQQALGQGPQFIFQYYEEEERQRGNFPDRFSGHQFPNYSSELNVNALLLGDSALYLCASSLVSSNEQFFGPGTRLTVL.

The chain combines TRBV14 with TRBJ1-3; D gene ambiguous. Germline CDR1 and CDR2: SGHDN and FVKESK. This CDR3 is built from 12 residues. Trimming shortened V by 0 bases and J by 7 bases, and 4 bases separated the two germline ends. The CDR3 DNA reads TGTGCCAGCAGCCAAGATCGGAACACCATATATTTT. Translation: CASSQDRNTIYF.

The chain is built from TRBV11-2 and TRBJ2-6, with 8 bases lining up with TRBD1. J lost 0 bases, V lost 6 bases, and 10 bases had no gene match. Per germline, CDR1 SGHAT and CDR2 FQNNGV. CDR3 length: 18 amino acids. The CDR3 nucleotides are TGTGCCAGCAGGGACCGGGACAGGTCCATCTCTGGGGCCAACGTCCTGACTTTC. It translates to CASRDRDRSISGANVLTF.

The chain joins TRBV5-1 to TRBJ2-2, with 8 bases aligning to TRBD1. V dropped 5 bases and J dropped 2; count of bases not matched to a gene: 5. This CDR3 has 15 residues. Germline lookup yields CDR1 SGHRS and CDR2 YFSETQ. CDR3 sequence: CASSNDRGNTGELFF. CDR3 coding DNA: TGCGCCAGCAGTAATGACAGGGGAAACACCGGGGAGCTGTTTTTT.

The chain carries TRBV5-4 and TRBJ2-3, with TRBD1 identical over 8 bases. The V gene end was trimmed by 4 bases and the J gene end by 2 bases; junction bases not matched to a gene: 9. The CDR3 sequence is 16 residues long. In germline, CDR1 is SGHNT, CDR2 YYREEE (reference sequence). CDR3 loop: CASSNGDRGPTDTQYF. CDR3 sequence (DNA): TGTGCCAGCAGCAATGGAGACAGGGGTCCCACAGATACGCAGTATTTT.

The chain combines TRBV19 with TRBJ2-7; 11 bases agree with TRBD2. CDR1 LNHDA and CDR2 SQIVND come from the germline V gene (reference sequence). V trimming: 6 bases; J trimming: 5 bases; junction bases outside the gene matches: 15. This CDR3 is 17 amino acids long. This CDR3 is CASSPDWLAGGRDEQYF. The DNA for the CDR3 is TGTGCCAGTAGCCCCGACTGGCTAGCGGGAGGAAGGGACGAGCAGTACTTC. Full variable domain (remainder filled in from reference TRBV19 and TRBJ2-7): DGGITQSPKYLFRKEGQNVTLSCEQNLNHDAMYWYRQDPGQGLRLIYYSQIVNDFQKGDIAEGYSVSREKKESFPLTVTSAQKNPTAFYLCASSPDWLAGGRDEQYFGPGTRLTVT.

The chain combines TRBV30 with TRBJ1-4, with D tentatively TRBD1 (5 bases). V was trimmed by 1 base and J by 10 bases, leaving 7 bases between them. CDR1 and CDR2 (germline): GTSNPN, SVGIG (reference sequence). The CDR3 is 11 amino acids. Written as DNA, the CDR3 is TGTGCCTGGAGTGCGGGGGGAAAACTGTTTTTT. The encoded protein is CAWSAGGKLFF.